These 17 T cell receptor beta chains were sequenced from one sample in a study of blood T cell repertoires in COVID-19. Sequencing used immunoSEQ multiplex PCR; TCRdb keeps in-frame clones, though not all of them. The sample contains 130,000 or so clones, approximately 74% of which appear only once. Sequencing was performed on peripheral blood. Receptors were obtained from a woman in her sixties or seventies with acute or convalescent COVID-19.

The chain uses TRBV15 and TRBJ2-1; TRBD1 matches at 9 bases. Germline CDR1 and CDR2: LNHNV and YYDKDF (reference sequence). The trim removed 7 bases at V and 1 base at J, leaving 2 bases unmatched. This CDR3 is 14 amino acids long. CDR3 coding DNA: TGTGCCACCAAGGGGACAGGGTCCTACAATGAGCAGTTCTTC. This encodes CATKGTGSYNEQFF.

J is TRBJ1-6 and V is TRBV7-9; a weak D match, TRBD1 (5 bases). Trimming removed 5 bases from V and 9 bases from J, with 11 bases in between. The germline V gene encodes CDR1 SEHNR and CDR2 FQNEAQ (reference sequence). The CDR3 runs to 13 residues. In nucleotides, the CDR3 is TGTGCCAGCAGCCTCGACAGCTTTTCACCCCTCCACTTT. Translation: CASSLDSFSPLHF.

There are a few counts of this clone. One end of the junction varies from germline; a read error may be responsible. The chain is built from TRBV11-2 and TRBJ1-6; D is ambiguous. Germline lookup yields CDR1 SGHAT and CDR2 FQNNGV. The length of the CDR3 is 16 residues. In DNA, the CDR3 is TGTGCCAGCAGCCGAACAGAAGGCCTTTATAACTCACCCCTCCACTTT. Translation gives CASSRTEGLYNSPLHF.

The V and J genes are TRBV7-6 and TRBJ2-1, with D perhaps TRBD2 (5 bases). The germline V and J ends were trimmed by 4 bases and 0 bases, with 10 bases remaining between them. This CDR3 contains 15 residues. The V gene's germline CDR1 is SGHVS and CDR2 FNYEAQ. The CDR3 is CASSSYGSSYNEQFF. The DNA for the CDR3 is TGTGCCAGCAGCTCCTATGGGAGCTCCTACAATGAGCAGTTCTTC.

This clone has more than one count but fewer than ten. This chain connects TRBV27 to TRBJ1-2; 8 bases are a match to TRBD1. The junction had 9 bases not matched to a gene; V was cut back by 4 bases and J by 5 bases. The CDR3 covers 15 residues. Per the germline V gene, CDR1 is MNHEY and CDR2 is SMNVEV (reference sequence). The CDR3 region is CASSSPGTGDYGYTF. The CDR3 DNA reads as TGTGCCAGCAGTTCCCCGGGGACAGGCGATTATGGCTACACCTTC.

The chain is built from TRBV4-1 and TRBJ1-2; possible D gene TRBD1, 6 bases. The germline CDR1 and CDR2 sequences are MGHRA and YSYEKL. The ends were cut back, 2 bases at V and 2 bases at J, with 12 bases in the middle. CDR3 length equals 15 residues. CDR3 protein: CASSQPGQRNYGYTF. The DNA of the CDR3 is TGCGCCAGCAGCCAACCTGGACAGAGAAACTATGGCTACACCTTC.

The table lists this clone with many counts. V is TRBV20-1 and J is TRBJ2-7; D is perhaps TRBD1 (7 bases). The ends were cut back, 3 bases at V and 6 bases at J, with 24 bases in the middle. The CDR3 contains 16 residues. In germline, CDR1 is DFQATT, CDR2 SNEGSKA (reference sequence). The CDR3 sequence: CSASPPTGRGAPEQYF. The CDR3 coding sequence is TGCAGTGCTAGTCCGCCCACGGGCAGGGGGGCACCCGAGCAGTACTTC.

The chain combines TRBV12-3 or TRBV12-4 with TRBJ1-4; D not resolved. This CDR3 has 13 residues. The V end was cut by 4 bases, the J end by 14 bases, with 17 bases between. The CDR3 protein is CASSSASGIELFF. For the CDR3, the DNA is TGTGCCAGCAGTTCGGCCTCAGGCATTGAGCTGTTTTTT.

The V call is TRBV10-2, the J call TRBJ1-1, with D maybe TRBD1 (5 bases). Germline lookup yields CDR1 WSHSY and CDR2 SAAADI. This CDR3 has 14 amino acids. V dropped 0 bases and J dropped 5 bases, with 10 bases sitting between them. The CDR3: CASSESGQGTEAFF. As DNA, the CDR3 is TGCGCCAGCAGTGAGTCTGGTCAGGGTACTGAAGCTTTCTTT.

The chain links TRBV4-3 to TRBJ1-1, with D maybe TRBD1 (6 bases). The V end lost 3 bases, the J end lost 8 bases, and 13 bases lay between the germline ends. The V gene's germline CDR1 is LGHNA and CDR2 YSLEER. The CDR3 is 13 residues long. CDR3 coding DNA: TGCGCCAGCAGCCAGTTTGGGGGCCAGGAAGCTTTCTTT. It codes for CASSQFGGQEAFF.

The chain recombines TRBV5-1 with TRBJ1-6; D unresolved. V lost 0 bases to trimming and J lost 14 bases, with 18 bases between them. This CDR3 comprises 15 residues. CDR1 and CDR2 from the germline V gene are SGHRS and YFSETQ. The CDR3 bases are TGCGCCAGCAGCTTGGACGGGTTGCAGGACGGGGCCCTCCACTTT. It encodes CASSLDGLQDGALHF.

The V and J genes are TRBV3-1 (or the pseudogene TRBV3-2) and TRBJ2-2; tentatively, D is TRBD2 (5 bases). Trimming pared 0 bases from V and 2 bases from J, leaving 13 bases between. The CDR3 totals 17 residues. The germline V gene encodes CDR1 LGHDT and CDR2 YNNKEL (reference sequence). The CDR3 is CASSQDRGPKNTGELFF. CDR3 nucleotide sequence: TGTGCCAGCAGCCAAGATAGAGGGCCCAAAAACACCGGGGAGCTGTTTTTT.

The chain employs TRBV28 and TRBJ2-1; D gene uncertain. V lost 2 bases and J lost 5, with 10 bases in between. The CDR3 is 14 residues long. CDR1 is MDHEN and CDR2 is SYDVKM in the germline V gene. This CDR3 reads CASSLLTGNNEQFF. The CDR3 DNA is TGTGCCAGCAGTTTACTTACGGGTAACAATGAGCAGTTCTTC.

This rearrangement joins TRBV5-8 to TRBJ1-1; D may be TRBD1 (6 bases). CDR1 and CDR2 (germline): SGHTS, YDEGEE. The ends were cut back, 5 bases at V and 8 bases at J, with 22 bases in the middle. The CDR3 length is 15 residues. In nucleotides, the CDR3 is TGTGCCAGCAGTTTTCCGGGACACCCAGGCGGAGAAGCTTTCTTT. Residues: CASSFPGHPGGEAFF.

This clone has just a few counts. This chain uses TRBV5-6 with TRBJ2-1; D is ambiguous. With 0 bases removed from V and 7 bases from J, the gap between germline ends came to 8 bases. The CDR3 runs 13 residues. The germline V gene has CDR1 SGHDT and CDR2 YYEEEE. CDR3 region: CASSLGLVNEQFF. DNA of the CDR3: TGTGCCAGCAGCTTGGGCCTAGTAAATGAGCAGTTCTTC.

The chain couples TRBV4-1 to TRBJ1-2; perhaps TRBD1 as D (5 bases). V was trimmed by 0 bases and J by 5 bases, leaving 13 bases between them. This CDR3 spans 15 amino acids. CDR1 and CDR2 (germline): MGHRA, YSYEKL. The CDR3 DNA reads TGCGCCAGCAGCCAAGATGGAGGGGTGGTATATGGCTACACCTTC. Amino acid sequence: CASSQDGGVVYGYTF.

V gene TRBV10-1 combines with J gene TRBJ2-7, with TRBD1 as a possible D gene (6 bases). Germline CDR1 and CDR2: WNHNN and SYGVQD (reference sequence). V lost 2 bases and J 3 bases, leaving 11 bases between the germline ends. The CDR3 runs 14 residues. The CDR3 loop is CASSEAGTSYEQYF. The CDR3, as DNA: TGCGCCAGCAGTGAGGCCGGGACAAGCTACGAGCAGTACTTC.